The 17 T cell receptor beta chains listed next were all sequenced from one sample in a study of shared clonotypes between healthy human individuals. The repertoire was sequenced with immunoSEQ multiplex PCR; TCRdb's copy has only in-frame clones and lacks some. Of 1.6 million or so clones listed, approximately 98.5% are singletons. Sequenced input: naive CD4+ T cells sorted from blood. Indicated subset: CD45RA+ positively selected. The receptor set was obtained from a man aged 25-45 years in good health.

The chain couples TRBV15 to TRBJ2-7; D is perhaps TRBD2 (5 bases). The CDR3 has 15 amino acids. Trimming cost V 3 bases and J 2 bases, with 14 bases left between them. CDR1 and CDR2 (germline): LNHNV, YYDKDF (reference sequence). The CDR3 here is CATSSGRGSPYEQYF. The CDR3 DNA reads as TGTGCCACCAGCAGCGGGCGAGGGAGCCCCTACGAGCAGTACTTC. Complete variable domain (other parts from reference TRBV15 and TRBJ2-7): DAMVIQNPRYQVTQFGKPVTLSCSQTLNHNVMYWYQQKSSQAPKLLFHYYDKDFNNEADTPDNFQSRRPNTSFCFLDIRSPGLGDTAMYLCATSSGRGSPYEQYFGPGTRLTVT.

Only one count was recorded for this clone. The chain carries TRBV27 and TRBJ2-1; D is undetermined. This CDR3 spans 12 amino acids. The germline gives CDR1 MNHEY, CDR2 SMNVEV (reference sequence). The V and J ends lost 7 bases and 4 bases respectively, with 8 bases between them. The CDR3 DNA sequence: TGTGCCAGCACCACTGGTTACAATGAGCAGTTCTTC. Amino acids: CASTTGYNEQFF.

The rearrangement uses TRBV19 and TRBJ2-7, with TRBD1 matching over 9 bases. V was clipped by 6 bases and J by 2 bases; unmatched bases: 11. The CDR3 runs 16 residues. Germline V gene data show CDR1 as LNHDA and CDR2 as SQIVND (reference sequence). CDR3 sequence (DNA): TGTGCCAGTAGCAAGGGACAGGGCTCGGGGGCCTACGAGCAGTACTTC. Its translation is CASSKGQGSGAYEQYF.

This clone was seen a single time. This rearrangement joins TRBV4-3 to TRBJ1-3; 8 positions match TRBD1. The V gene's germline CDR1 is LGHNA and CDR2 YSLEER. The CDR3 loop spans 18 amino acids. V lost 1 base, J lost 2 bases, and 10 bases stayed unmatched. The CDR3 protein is CASSQVSLTTGAGNTIYF. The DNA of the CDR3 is TGCGCCAGCAGCCAAGTTTCCCTCACGACAGGGGCTGGAAACACCATATATTTT.

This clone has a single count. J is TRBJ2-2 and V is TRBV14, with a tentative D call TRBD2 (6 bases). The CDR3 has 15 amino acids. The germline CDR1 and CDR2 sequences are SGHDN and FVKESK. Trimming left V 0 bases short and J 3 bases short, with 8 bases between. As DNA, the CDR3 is TGTGCCAGCAGCCAAGACTGGGGGGACACCGGGGAGCTGTTTTTT. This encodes CASSQDWGDTGELFF.

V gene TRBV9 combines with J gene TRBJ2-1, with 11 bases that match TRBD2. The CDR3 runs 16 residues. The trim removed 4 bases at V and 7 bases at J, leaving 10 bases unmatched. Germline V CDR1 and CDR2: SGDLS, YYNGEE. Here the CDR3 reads CASSPLGIAGGNEQFF. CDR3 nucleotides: TGTGCCAGCAGCCCACTTGGAATAGCGGGAGGGAATGAGCAGTTCTTC.

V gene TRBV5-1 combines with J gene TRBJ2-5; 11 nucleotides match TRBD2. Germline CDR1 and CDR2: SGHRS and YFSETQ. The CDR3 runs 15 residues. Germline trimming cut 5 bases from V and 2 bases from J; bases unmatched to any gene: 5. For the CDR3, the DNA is TGCGCCAGCAGTTACCTAGCGGGAGGTCAAGAGACCCAGTACTTC. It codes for CASSYLAGGQETQYF.

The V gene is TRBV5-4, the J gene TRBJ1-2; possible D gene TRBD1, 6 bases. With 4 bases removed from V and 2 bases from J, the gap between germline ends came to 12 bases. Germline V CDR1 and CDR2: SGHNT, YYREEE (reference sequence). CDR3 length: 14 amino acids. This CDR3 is CASSGGQGNYGYTF. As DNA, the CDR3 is TGTGCCAGCAGCGGGGGGCAGGGGAACTATGGCTACACCTTC.

In nucleotides, the CDR3 is TGTGCCAGCTCACCGGACATGACCTACGAGCAGTACTTC. This gives the protein CASSPDMTYEQYF. V usage is TRBV18 and J usage is TRBJ2-7; D might be TRBD1 (5 bases). CDR1 is KGHSH, CDR2 LQKENI, per germline. Trimming pared 3 bases from V and 2 bases from J, leaving 8 bases between. This CDR3 region has 13 residues.

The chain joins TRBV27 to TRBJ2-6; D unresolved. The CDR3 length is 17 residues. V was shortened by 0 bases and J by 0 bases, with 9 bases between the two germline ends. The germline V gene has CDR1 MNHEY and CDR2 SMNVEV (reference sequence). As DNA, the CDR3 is TGTGCCAGCAGTTTATCCGCTTTCTACTCTGGGGCCAACGTCCTGACTTTC. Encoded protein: CASSLSAFYSGANVLTF.

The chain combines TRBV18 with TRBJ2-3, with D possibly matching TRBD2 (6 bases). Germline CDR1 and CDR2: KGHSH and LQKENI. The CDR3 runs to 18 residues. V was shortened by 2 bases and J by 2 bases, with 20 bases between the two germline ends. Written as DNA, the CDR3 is TGTGCCAGCTCACCAAAGCGCGGGGACCGTTCGATCACAGATACGCAGTATTTT. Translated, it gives CASSPKRGDRSITDTQYF.

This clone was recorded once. As DNA, the CDR3 is TGTGCCAGCAGCTTAGATCCCTCGTCTAGCGGGAACTACAATGAGCAGTTCTTC. Amino acids: CASSLDPSSSGNYNEQFF. The V gene is TRBV11-2, the J gene TRBJ2-1; 9 nucleotides align to TRBD2. The CDR3 runs 18 residues. V lost 0 bases and J lost 3; bases outside the gene matches: 9. Germline-derived CDR1 and CDR2 are SGHAT and FQNNGV. The full variable domain, rest sourced from reference TRBV11-2 and TRBJ2-1, is EAGVAQSPRYKIIEKRQSVAFWCNPISGHATLYWYQQILGQGPKLLIQFQNNGVVDDSQLPKDRFSAERLKGVDSTLKIQPAKLEDSAVYLCASSLDPSSSGNYNEQFFGPGTRLTVL.

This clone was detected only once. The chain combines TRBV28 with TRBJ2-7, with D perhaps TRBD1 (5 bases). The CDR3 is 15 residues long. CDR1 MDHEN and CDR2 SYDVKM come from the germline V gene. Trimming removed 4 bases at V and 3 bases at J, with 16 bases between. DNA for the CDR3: TGTGCCAGCAGTTCCTCTAATGTAGGGGTCTACGAGCAGTACTTC. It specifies CASSSSNVGVYEQYF.

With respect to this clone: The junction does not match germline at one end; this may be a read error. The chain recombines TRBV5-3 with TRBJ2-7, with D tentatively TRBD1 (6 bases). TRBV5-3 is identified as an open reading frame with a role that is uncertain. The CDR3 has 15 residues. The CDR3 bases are TGTGCCAGCAGCTTGGTCCTACAGGGACCCTACGAGCAGTACTTC. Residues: CASSLVLQGPYEQYF.

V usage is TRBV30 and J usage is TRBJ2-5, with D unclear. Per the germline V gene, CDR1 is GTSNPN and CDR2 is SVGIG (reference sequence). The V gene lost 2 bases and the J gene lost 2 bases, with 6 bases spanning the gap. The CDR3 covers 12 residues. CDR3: CAWSRRQETQYF. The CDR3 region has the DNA TGTGCCTGGAGTCGCCGGCAAGAGACCCAGTACTTC.

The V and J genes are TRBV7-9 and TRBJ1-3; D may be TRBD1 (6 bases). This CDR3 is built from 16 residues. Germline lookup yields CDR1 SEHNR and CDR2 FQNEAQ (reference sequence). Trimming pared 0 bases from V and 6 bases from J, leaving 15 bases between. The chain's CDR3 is CASSLAMGAQTNTIYF. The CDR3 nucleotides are TGTGCCAGCAGCTTAGCGATGGGGGCACAAACAAACACCATATATTTT.

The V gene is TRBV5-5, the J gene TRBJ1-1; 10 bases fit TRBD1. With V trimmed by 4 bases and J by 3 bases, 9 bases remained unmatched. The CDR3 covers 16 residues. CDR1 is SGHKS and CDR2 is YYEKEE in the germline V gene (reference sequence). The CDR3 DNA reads TGTGCCAGCAGCAAACTCTACGGACAGGGGGACACTGAAGCTTTCTTT. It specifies CASSKLYGQGDTEAFF. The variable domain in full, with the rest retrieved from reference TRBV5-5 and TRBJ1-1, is DAGVTQSPTHLIKTRGQQVTLRCSPISGHKSVSWYQQVLGQGPQFIFQYYEKEERGRGNFPDRFSARQFPNYSSELNVNALLLGDSALYLCASSKLYGQGDTEAFFGQGTRLTVV.